Only a few counts were recorded for the clone carrying this T cell receptor (beta chain). These data originate in a study of beta chain features in type 1 diabetes. The sequenced template was cDNA made from the entire isolated RNA. Sequenced by immunoSEQ multiplex PCR; TCRdb stores in-frame clones only, minus some. The sample consists of approximately 300,000 clones, roughly 9.6% of them appearing once. Germline V lookup: CDR1 MGHDK, CDR2 SYGVNS. V shed 4 bases and J shed 4 bases, with 7 bases lying between them. The length of the CDR3 is 13 residues. The sequencing input was naive CD4+ T cells from blood. The V and J genes are TRBV25-1 and TRBJ2-2; D call uncertain. This clonotype was obtained from a woman aged 25 to 45 in good health. This CDR3 is CASSVGFTGELFF. In nucleotides, the CDR3 is TGTGCCAGCAGTGTGGGCTTCACCGGGGAGCTGTTTTTT.